Presented here are 26 T cell receptor beta chains from one specimen sequenced in a study of cytomegalovirus exposure and HLA in healthy donors (dated by TCRdb to the late 2010s). The library was made by the immunoSEQ multiplex PCR assay. For the multiplex PCR, a mixture combining 60 forward primers for TCR Vbeta segments and 13 reverse primers for TCR Jbeta segments was used. TCRdb obtained this table from immuneACCESS and retained in-frame rearrangements with V and J assigned. These tables miss some clones; where compared with another copy, unresolved V genes account for less than half of the shortfall, and the remainder is unexplained. The sample table contains 100,000 to 150,000 clones; only one count was recorded for 70% to 85% of them. The ten most abundant clones make up more than 2.5% of the sample. The specimen sequenced was PBMCs. The origin of the receptors is a woman aged 45 to 65 in good health and CMV-seronegative.

The rearrangement uses TRBV9 and TRBJ2-1; 7 positions agree with TRBD2. Germline V gives CDR1 SGDLS, CDR2 YYNGEE. The trim removed 0 bases at V and 6 bases at J, leaving 6 bases unmatched. The CDR3 loop spans 15 amino acids. CDR3 in amino acids: CASSVVGLVGNEQFF. The CDR3 DNA follows: TGTGCCAGCAGCGTAGTAGGACTAGTCGGCAATGAGCAGTTCTTC.

The chain has TRBV27 and TRBJ2-7, with 8 bases matching TRBD2. The V segment lost 7 bases and the J segment 5 bases; nucleotides outside the gene matches: 13. Germline V gene data show CDR1 as MNHEY and CDR2 as SMNVEV (reference sequence). This CDR3 contains 15 residues. The CDR3 sequence: CASKFQVGGVDEQYF. The CDR3 DNA reads TGTGCCAGCAAATTCCAGGTCGGGGGGGTCGACGAGCAGTACTTC.

The rearrangement links TRBV29-1 to TRBJ1-3; D may be TRBD1 (5 bases). V dropped 6 bases and J dropped 8 bases, with 17 bases sitting between them. This CDR3 has 13 residues. Germline CDR1 SQVTM, CDR2 ANQGSEA. CDR3 nucleotide sequence: TGCAGCGTCGGGACGGGGGGGGGAGACACCATATATTTT. It is translated as CSVGTGGGDTIYF.

This clone appeared a few times. The chain joins TRBV6-1 to TRBJ2-1; no reliable D call. CDR1 and CDR2 from the germline V gene are MNHNS and SASEGT. V shed 0 bases and J shed 5 bases, with 14 bases lying between them. The CDR3 has 16 residues. The CDR3 bases are TGTGCCAGCAGTGAAGCGACCCTGCGCCAGGACAATGAGCAGTTCTTC. Amino acid sequence: CASSEATLRQDNEQFF.

The chain links TRBV2 to TRBJ2-4, with D perhaps matching TRBD2 (5 bases). CDR3 size: 14 residues. Trimming removed 1 base at V and 5 bases at J, with 9 bases between. The V gene's germline CDR1 is SNHLY and CDR2 FYNNEI. CDR3 loop: CASSEGFGENIQYF. CDR3 nucleotide sequence: TGTGCCAGCAGTGAAGGGTTCGGGGAAAACATTCAGTACTTC.

The J gene is TRBJ2-3, the V gene TRBV19; tentative D call: TRBD2 (5 bases). Germline assignment: CDR1 LNHDA and CDR2 SQIVND (reference sequence). V lost 5 bases and J 3 bases, leaving 21 bases between the germline ends. The CDR3 runs 17 residues. CDR3 amino acids: CASSPVASPTGTDTQYF. Written as DNA, the CDR3 is TGTGCCAGTAGTCCCGTGGCTAGCCCCACTGGGACAGATACGCAGTATTTT. The full variable domain, its missing parts supplied by reference TRBV19 and TRBJ2-3, is DGGITQSPKYLFRKEGQNVTLSCEQNLNHDAMYWYRQDPGQGLRLIYYSQIVNDFQKGDIAEGYSVSREKKESFPLTVTSAQKNPTAFYLCASSPVASPTGTDTQYFGPGTRLTVL.

The genes are TRBV7-2 and TRBJ1-1; tentative D call: TRBD1 (5 bases). Germline V CDR1 and CDR2: SGHTA, FQGNSA. The CDR3 has 14 amino acids. The ends were cut back, 0 bases at V and 0 bases at J, with 5 bases in the middle. This chain's CDR3 is CASSLATVNTEAFF. CDR3 nucleotide sequence: TGTGCCAGCAGCTTAGCGACAGTGAACACTGAAGCTTTCTTT.

The V call is TRBV5-1, the J call TRBJ1-1; 8 bases match TRBD1. Per germline, CDR1 SGHRS and CDR2 YFSETQ. Unmatched junction bases numbered 5, after V lost 7 bases and J lost 0 bases. CDR3 length equals 14 residues. As DNA, the CDR3 is TGCGCCAGCGGACAGGGATACATGAACACTGAAGCTTTCTTT. Translated: CASGQGYMNTEAFF.

The gene calls are TRBV6-6 and TRBJ2-7, with 12 bases identical to TRBD2. The trim removed 6 bases at V and 6 bases at J, leaving 6 bases unmatched. The CDR3 loop spans 14 amino acids. Germline V gives CDR1 MNHNY, CDR2 SVGAGI (reference sequence). Here the CDR3 reads CASRQLAGGTEQYF. The DNA of the CDR3 is TGTGCCAGCAGGCAGCTAGCGGGAGGGACCGAGCAGTACTTC.

The V gene is TRBV28, the J gene TRBJ2-2; 8 nucleotides match TRBD2. This CDR3 is 19 amino acids long. Trimming cost V 10 bases and J 5 bases; bases outside gene matches: 24. Germline loops: CDR1 MDHEN, CDR2 SYDVKM. CDR3 sequence: CAIKTAYNSGKGGTGELFF. The CDR3 DNA reads as TGTGCCATCAAGACCGCTTATAATAGCGGGAAAGGGGGGACCGGGGAGCTGTTTTTT. Full variable domain (missing parts from reference TRBV28 and TRBJ2-2): DVKVTQSSRYLVKRTGEKVFLECVQDMDHENMFWYRQDPGLGLRLIYFSYDVKMKEKGDIPEGYSVSREKKERFSLILESASTNQTSMYLCAIKTAYNSGKGGTGELFFGEGSRLTVL.

In regard to this clone: A read error may account for a junction end that differs from germline. This CDR3 is also generated by other DNA sequences in the sample. The chain links TRBV7-2 to TRBJ2-3; maybe TRBD2 (6 bases). The CDR3 is 15 residues long. In germline, CDR1 is SGHTA, CDR2 FQGNSA. CDR3 in amino acids: CASSLSLASTDTQYF. The CDR3, as DNA: TGTGCTAGCAGCTTAAGCCTAGCGAGCACAGATACGCAGTATTTT.

The rearrangement links TRBV6-5 to TRBJ1-6, with D tentatively TRBD1 (5 bases). The CDR3 runs to 16 residues. The germline V gene has CDR1 MNHEY and CDR2 SVGAGI. Trimming stripped 2 bases from V and 0 bases from J, with 8 bases between. The CDR3 bases are TGTGCCAGCAGTTACGTCAGGGCCTCCTATAATTCACCCCTCCACTTT. Its protein product is CASSYVRASYNSPLHF.

This clone has a single count. The V call is TRBV9, the J call TRBJ2-5, with D unclear. The CDR3 extends over 16 amino acids. V lost 4 bases and J 7 bases, leaving 23 bases between the germline ends. The germline gives CDR1 SGDLS, CDR2 YYNGEE. The DNA of the CDR3 is TGTGCCAGCAGCCTCCCGTGCGCTTCTCATATATGGACCCAGTACTTC. It is translated as CASSLPCASHIWTQYF.

This chain uses TRBV7-8 with TRBJ2-2; no definite D call. The CDR3 extends over 15 amino acids. Germline V gene data show CDR1 as SGHVS and CDR2 as FQNEAQ. Trimming removed 0 bases at V and 1 base at J, with 6 bases between. In nucleotides, the CDR3 is TGTGCCAGCAGCTTAGCCCGACAGAACACCGGGGAGCTGTTTTTT. It is translated as CASSLARQNTGELFF.

The chain joins TRBV16 to TRBJ1-4; unclear D gene. V shed 0 bases and J shed 7 bases, with 6 bases lying between them. The CDR3 spans 13 residues. Germline CDR1 is KGHSY and CDR2 is FQNENV. The CDR3 sequence is CASSQSLSEKLFF. The CDR3 nucleotides are TGTGCCAGCAGCCAATCGTTGAGTGAAAAACTGTTTTTT.

The chain has TRBV28 and TRBJ1-5; 9 bases line up with TRBD1. The CDR3 sequence is 17 residues long. Germline lookup yields CDR1 MDHEN and CDR2 SYDVKM. J gave up 0 bases and V 6 bases, and 9 bases lay outside the gene matches. CDR3 nucleotides: TGTGCCAGCAGATTCGGGACAGGGTGGGATAGCAATCAGCCCCAGCATTTT. Residues: CASRFGTGWDSNQPQHF.

The V call is TRBV28, the J call TRBJ1-2; 10 bases line up with TRBD1. From germline, CDR1 is MDHEN and CDR2 SYDVKM. The CDR3 length is 14 residues. Unmatched junction bases numbered 7, after V lost 4 bases and J lost 8 bases. CDR3 DNA: TGTGCCAGCAGTTCTGACAGGGGGCGCAAAGGCTACACCTTC. Translation gives CASSSDRGRKGYTF.

V usage is TRBV28 and J usage is TRBJ2-7, with D perhaps TRBD1 (6 bases). The V end lost 8 bases, the J end lost 1 base, and 15 bases lay between the germline ends. CDR1 is MDHEN and CDR2 is SYDVKM in the germline V gene. CDR3 length: 14 residues. CDR3 DNA: TGTGCCAGCGTGGGGCGTGGACAGTCCTACGAGCAGTACTTC. Encoded protein: CASVGRGQSYEQYF.

The count of this clone is one. The rearrangement links TRBV19 to TRBJ1-3; TRBD1 agrees at 10 bases. CDR1 and CDR2 from the germline V gene are LNHDA and SQIVND (reference sequence). The length of the CDR3 is 19 residues. The J segment lost 2 bases and the V segment lost 6 bases, leaving 16 bases of the junction unmatched. Here the CDR3 reads CASSHRQGALQSAGNTIYF. The CDR3 DNA follows: TGTGCCAGTAGCCATAGACAGGGGGCTCTCCAGTCTGCTGGAAACACCATATATTTT.

The rearrangement joins TRBV5-4 to TRBJ2-1; 12 bases line up with TRBD2. This CDR3 is built from 17 residues. Germline values: CDR1 SGHNT, CDR2 YYREEE (reference sequence). The ends lost 4 bases at V and 3 bases at J; junction bases unmatched: 8. The DNA of the CDR3 is TGTGCCAGCAGCGCAACTGAACTAGCGGGAGGCTACAATGAGCAGTTCTTC. Its protein is CASSATELAGGYNEQFF.

As regards this clone: This same CDR3 is encoded by further DNA sequences in the sample. The rearrangement uses TRBV9 and TRBJ2-5; possibly TRBD2 for D (6 bases). The V gene lost 0 bases and the J gene lost 5 bases, with 14 bases spanning the gap. In germline, CDR1 is SGDLS, CDR2 YYNGEE. The CDR3 consists of 15 residues. The CDR3 region is CASSVDQGREETQYF. CDR3 DNA sequence: TGTGCCAGCAGCGTAGATCAGGGACGGGAGGAGACCCAGTACTTC.

The rearrangement joins TRBV7-6 to TRBJ1-2; 8 bases line up with TRBD1. In germline, CDR1 is SGHVS, CDR2 FNYEAQ. The CDR3 is 14 residues long. The V gene end was trimmed by 3 bases and the J gene end by 4 bases; junction bases not matched to a gene: 4. The DNA for the CDR3 is TGTGCCAGCAGCTTGGGACAGGCCACCTATGGCTACACCTTC. Its translation is CASSLGQATYGYTF.

The rearrangement uses TRBV5-1 and TRBJ2-7, with D perhaps matching TRBD1 (5 bases). Germline V gene sequence: CDR1 SGHRS, CDR2 YFSETQ. The germline V and J ends were trimmed by 7 bases and 3 bases, with 20 bases remaining between them. The CDR3 is 15 residues long. For the CDR3, the DNA is TGCGCCAGCGACCCCCAGACAGAGAAAAACTACGAGCAGTACTTC. This encodes CASDPQTEKNYEQYF.

The V gene is TRBV29-1, the J gene TRBJ1-2, with a possible D match to TRBD1 (6 bases). This CDR3 is built from 17 residues. Germline V gene data show CDR1 as SQVTM and CDR2 as ANQGSEA. Trimming removed 1 base at V and 7 bases at J, with 25 bases between. CDR3 region: CSVEVGGGHPFFGGYTF. CDR3 DNA sequence: TGCAGCGTTGAAGTGGGCGGGGGCCATCCCTTCTTCGGTGGCTACACCTTC.

The chain links TRBV27 to TRBJ2-7; D might be TRBD1 (6 bases). The CDR3 is 15 residues long. V lost 6 bases to trimming and J lost 5 bases, with 20 bases between them. From germline, CDR1 is MNHEY and CDR2 SMNVEV (reference sequence). The CDR3 DNA is TGTGCCAGCAGCTTGGGGGCCTCCAGCCACGACGAGCAGTACTTC. Amino acid sequence: CASSLGASSHDEQYF.

The chain employs TRBV11-1 and TRBJ2-7; no definite D call. V dropped 0 bases and J dropped 0 bases, with 3 bases sitting between them. The CDR3 is made up of 13 amino acids. CDR1 is SGHAT, CDR2 FQDESV, per germline (reference sequence). CDR3 in DNA: TGTGCCAGCAGCTTAGCGGCCTCCTACGAGCAGTACTTC. Translating it yields CASSLAASYEQYF.